This is a list of T cell receptor beta chains from one sample in a study of CD8 T cells in Susac syndrome. One entry per CDR3 protein, called by TCRdb with MiXCR from the immunoSEQ multiplex PCR reads. The sample has about 150,000 distinct CDR3 sequences, 95% seen once; the top ten hold about 0.17%. The sequencing sample was made of CD4+ T cells from PBMCs. The source of these receptors is a human donor with Susac syndrome. Each CDR3 is given with its conserved first and last residue. D genes are given only for firm matches. Clone size is shown for a subset of rows, as once, few, many or a class of expanded clone.

J: TRBJ2-5; V: TRBV5-1; D: .; size: .; DNA: TGCGCCAGCAGCACAACGTCAGGGGAAGAGACCCAGTACTTC; CDR3: CASSTTSGEETQYF
J: TRBJ1-1; V: TRBV7-6; D: .; size: .; DNA: TGTGCCAGCAGCGGAGCCCCCAACACTGAAGCTTTCTTT; CDR3: CASSGAPNTEAFF
J: TRBJ1-2; V: TRBV7-2; D: .; size: .; DNA: TGTGCCAGCAGCTGGAAGGGAGGCTACACCTTC; CDR3: CASSWKGGYTF
J: TRBJ2-1; V: TRBV5-6; D: .; size: .; DNA: TGTGCCAGCAGCTTCTCACCGAGTAATGAGCAGTTCTTC; CDR3: CASSFSPSNEQFF
J: TRBJ1-1; V: TRBV29-1; D: .; size: .; DNA: TGCAGCGTTGTCCCGAACCAAGCTTTCTTT; CDR3: CSVVPNQAFF
J: TRBJ2-7; V: TRBV20-1; D: .; size: .; DNA: TGCAGTGCTAGGCCGACAGTTCCTCCCTACGAGCAGTACTTC; CDR3: CSARPTVPPYEQYF
J: TRBJ2-1; V: TRBV29-1; D: .; size: once; DNA: TGCAGCGTTCTTTTTGCAAAGCCCTACAATGAGCAGTTCTTC; CDR3: CSVLFAKPYNEQFF
J: TRBJ1-2; V: TRBV29-1; D: .; size: .; DNA: TGCAGCGTTGCGGACTTACGATATGGCTACACCTTC; CDR3: CSVADLRYGYTF
J: TRBJ1-5; V: TRBV20-1; D: TRBD1; size: .; DNA: TGCAGTGCTTTTGACAGGGCCAATCAGCCCCAGCATTTT; CDR3: CSAFDRANQPQHF
J: TRBJ2-5; V: TRBV7-2; D: .; size: .; DNA: TGTGCCAGCAGCAACGTTCCCGGGGAGACCCAGTACTTC; CDR3: CASSNVPGETQYF
J: TRBJ2-1; V: TRBV7-9; D: .; size: .; DNA: TGTGCCAGCAGCTTAGAACTTTTATGGTACAATGAGCAGTTCTTC; CDR3: CASSLELLWYNEQFF
J: TRBJ2-7; V: TRBV12-3/TRBV12-4; D: TRBD1; size: .; DNA: TGTGCCAGCAGTTTGGGGGACAGGGGGCCATACGAGCAGTACTTC; CDR3: CASSLGDRGPYEQYF
J: TRBJ2-7; V: TRBV12-3/TRBV12-4; D: .; size: .; DNA: TGTGCCAGCACCTTCCTGGGGGGCCCAGACTACGAGCAGTACTTC; CDR3: CASTFLGGPDYEQYF
J: TRBJ2-6; V: TRBV15; D: .; size: .; DNA: TGTGCCACCGCAGGCCAAGGGGCCAACGTCCTGACTTTC; CDR3: CATAGQGANVLTF
J: TRBJ1-5; V: TRBV19; D: .; size: .; DNA: TGTGCCAGTAGCCCCGGGGGGGAAAGGGGGCCCCAGCATTTT; CDR3: CASSPGGERGPQHF
J: TRBJ2-2; V: TRBV4-3; D: .; size: .; DNA: TGCGCCAGCAGCCTCGAAGGGGGCACCGGGGAGCTGTTTTTT; CDR3: CASSLEGGTGELFF
J: TRBJ2-5; V: TRBV18; D: .; size: .; DNA: TGTGCCAGCTCACCGGACATCCAAGAGACCCAGTACTTC; CDR3: CASSPDIQETQYF
J: TRBJ2-1; V: TRBV20-1; D: TRBD1; size: .; DNA: TGCAGTGCTATGGGACAGGGGTACAATGAGCAGTTCTTC; CDR3: CSAMGQGYNEQFF
J: TRBJ1-1; V: TRBV7-3; D: .; size: .; DNA: TGTGCCAGCAGGTGGACAGCGAACACTGAAGCTTTCTTT; CDR3: CASRWTANTEAFF